The present T cell receptor (beta chain) was sequenced within a study of Ad26.COV2.S vaccination and SARS-CoV-2 variants. The study's findings and limits: Reportedly, after vaccination the spike-specific CD8+ and CD4+ T cell responses displayed substantial breadth.

A remark on this clone: Its target is unknown.

Deletions cut 2 bases from V and 4 bases from J, with 8 bases between. Per germline, CDR1 MNHGY and CDR2 SAAAGT. The CDR3 extends over 13 amino acids. Regarding treatment: 19 received Ad26.COV2.S at low or high dose, single or two shots; about five received placebo; per-sample allocation not given. The samples date from day 63 after the first vaccine or placebo injection. Generated by immunoSEQ multiplex PCR, the TCRdb table keeps only in-frame clones and is missing some. The table records some 300,000 clones, 86% of them present only once. The chain has TRBV6-8 and TRBJ1-1; D call uncertain. The sequenced sample was peripheral blood, obtained in a trial of Ad26.COV2.S vaccine versus placebo. This receptor was taken from a person aged 18 to 65 who received the Ad26.COV2.S COVID-19 vaccine or a placebo. CDR3 DNA sequence: TGTGCCAGCAGTTACCTGAAACCCACTGAAGCTTTCTTT. Its protein is CASSYLKPTEAFF.